The 27 T cell receptor beta chains given below trace back to one sample, sequenced in a study of OX40 agonist ivuxolimab in advanced cancers. Clones were sequenced by immunoSEQ multiplex PCR, and TCRdb holds only the in-frame ones, with some missing. Seen here are roughly 32,000 clones, around 90% observed once, and the top ten hold approximately 26%. The sample in question was CD4+ or CD8+ T cells sorted from blood, obtained in a trial of the OX40 agonist ivuxolimab. These receptors originate from an adult with an advanced solid tumor such as melanoma, head and neck, liver or kidney cancer.

The chain combines TRBV4-2 with TRBJ2-7, with D hard to call. Trimming removed 0 bases at V and 4 bases at J, with 13 bases between. This CDR3 contains 15 residues. Per germline, CDR1 LGHNA and CDR2 YNFKEQ. CDR3 nucleotides: TGTGCCAGCAGCCAAGAACAAGAGGCCGGGTACGAGCAGTACTTC. It translates to CASSQEQEAGYEQYF.

The chain couples TRBV28 to TRBJ2-2; 7 bases line up with TRBD1. Germline V gives CDR1 MDHEN, CDR2 SYDVKM. V was clipped by 1 base and J by 6 bases; unmatched bases: 5. CDR3 length: 15 amino acids. CDR3 in DNA: TGTGCCAGCAGTTTATTAGCACAGGGGTCCGGGGAGCTGTTTTTT. Residues: CASSLLAQGSGELFF. Drawing the rest from reference TRBV28 and TRBJ2-2, the complete variable domain is DVKVTQSSRYLVKRTGEKVFLECVQDMDHENMFWYRQDPGLGLRLIYFSYDVKMKEKGDIPEGYSVSREKKERFSLILESASTNQTSMYLCASSLLAQGSGELFFGEGSRLTVL.

This rearrangement joins TRBV18 to TRBJ1-1, with 11 bases matching TRBD1. The CDR3 sequence is 19 residues long. Germline CDR1 and CDR2: KGHSH and LQKENI. Trimming cost V 0 bases and J 5 bases; bases outside gene matches: 14. CDR3 coding DNA: TGTGCCAGCTCACCACCGAATGTTGGACAGGGGGCGCGGGAGACTGAAGCTTTCTTT. It codes for CASSPPNVGQGARETEAFF. Full variable domain (remainder filled in from reference TRBV18 and TRBJ1-1): NAGVMQNPRHLVRRRGQEARLRCSPMKGHSHVYWYRQLPEEGLKFMVYLQKENIIDESGMPKERFSAEFPKEGPSILRIQQVVRGDSAAYFCASSPPNVGQGARETEAFFGQGTRLTVV.

The chain recombines TRBV14 with TRBJ2-2; the D gene could be TRBD1 or TRBD2 (5 bases each). V shed 3 bases and J shed 8 bases, with 13 bases lying between them. This CDR3 has 14 amino acids. CDR1 is SGHDN and CDR2 is FVKESK in the germline V gene. In nucleotides, the CDR3 is TGTGCCAGCAGCCACTGGGGGACGGTGGGGGAGCTGTTTTTT. It codes for CASSHWGTVGELFF.

The chain joins TRBV9 to TRBJ2-7; 11 positions agree with TRBD2. V lost 4 bases, J lost 4 bases, and 13 bases stayed unmatched. This CDR3 has 17 residues. Per germline, CDR1 SGDLS and CDR2 YYNGEE. CDR3 amino acids: CASSSDPSGGIQYEQYF. CDR3 sequence (DNA): TGTGCCAGCAGCTCTGACCCTAGCGGGGGGATTCAGTACGAGCAGTACTTC.

The rearrangement joins TRBV15 to TRBJ2-1, with 7 bases matching TRBD2. Germline V gene data show CDR1 as LNHNV and CDR2 as YYDKDF (reference sequence). The CDR3 loop spans 15 amino acids. V was pared by 3 bases and J by 0 bases, with 2 bases of the junction left unmatched. The CDR3 protein is CATSRGGSSYNEQFF. The CDR3 bases are TGTGCCACCAGCAGGGGCGGGAGCTCCTACAATGAGCAGTTCTTC.

This chain links TRBV15 with TRBJ2-1, with 9 bases fitting TRBD1. V was pared by 5 bases and J by 6 bases, with 8 bases of the junction left unmatched. CDR3 length equals 15 residues. Germline assignment: CDR1 LNHNV and CDR2 YYDKDF (reference sequence). CDR3 coding DNA: TGTGCCACCAGCGACCGGGACAGGGCCCGCAATGAGCAGTTCTTC. Translated, it gives CATSDRDRARNEQFF.

The rearrangement uses TRBV15 and TRBJ2-3, with D maybe TRBD2 (6 bases). From germline, CDR1 is LNHNV and CDR2 YYDKDF (reference sequence). V was shortened by 8 bases and J by 5 bases, with 8 bases between the two germline ends. The CDR3 runs to 11 residues. The CDR3 DNA sequence: TGTGCCACCGGAGGGCGAGATACGCAGTATTTT. This sequence encodes CATGGRDTQYF. Filled out from reference TRBV15 and TRBJ2-3, the complete variable domain reads DAMVIQNPRYQVTQFGKPVTLSCSQTLNHNVMYWYQQKSSQAPKLLFHYYDKDFNNEADTPDNFQSRRPNTSFCFLDIRSPGLGDTAMYLCATGGRDTQYFGPGTRLTVL.

The V and J genes are TRBV11-2 and TRBJ2-1, with D possibly being TRBD2 (7 bases). CDR1 is SGHAT, CDR2 FQNNGV, per germline. The CDR3 sequence is 16 residues long. Trimming cost V 8 bases and J 6 bases, with 23 bases left between them. This CDR3 is CASDGRGGLVSNEQFF. CDR3 DNA: TGTGCCAGCGATGGCAGGGGCGGACTAGTTAGCAATGAGCAGTTCTTC.

The rearrangement links TRBV9 to TRBJ2-5; the D is unclear. The CDR3 is made up of 14 amino acids. Germline values: CDR1 SGDLS, CDR2 YYNGEE. V was pared by 3 bases and J by 0 bases, with 9 bases between. CDR3 bases: TGTGCCAGCAGCGCCCACCGAAACCAAGAGACCCAGTACTTC. Protein product: CASSAHRNQETQYF.

The V and J genes are TRBV27 and TRBJ1-4, with D hard to call. The germline V and J ends were trimmed by 5 bases and 1 base, with 8 bases remaining between them. This CDR3 comprises 14 residues. Germline loops: CDR1 MNHEY, CDR2 SMNVEV (reference sequence). The CDR3 DNA sequence: TGTGCCAGCAGTCCAGATGAAACTAATGAAAAACTGTTTTTT. It yields the protein CASSPDETNEKLFF.

This clone was recorded only once. The CDR3 DNA reads as TGTGCCAGCAGCTTGGCGTTGACAGGGGAAAGAGATACGCAGTATTTT. Translated: CASSLALTGERDTQYF. V usage is TRBV5-5 and J usage is TRBJ2-3; 8 nucleotides align to TRBD1. The CDR3 sequence is 16 residues long. Germline CDR1 and CDR2: SGHKS and YYEKEE (reference sequence). V gave up 0 bases and J gave up 5 bases; unmatched junction bases: 8.

The J gene is TRBJ1-1, the V gene TRBV27, with D unresolved. The CDR3 extends over 13 amino acids. Trimming took 8 bases from V and 5 from J, leaving 15 bases between them. Germline loops: CDR1 MNHEY, CDR2 SMNVEV (reference sequence). DNA for the CDR3: TGTGCCAGCCAAACGGCTTTGCGGACTGAAGCTTTCTTT. Encoded protein: CASQTALRTEAFF.

The CDR3 DNA reads as TGTGCCACCGAACTTTCGAGCTCCTACAATGAGCAGTTCTTC. Its protein product is CATELSSSYNEQFF. The chain uses TRBV9 and TRBJ2-1, with D uncertain. CDR1 SGDLS and CDR2 YYNGEE come from the germline V gene. V lost 9 bases and J 0 bases, leaving 13 bases between the germline ends. CDR3 length equals 14 residues.

The genes are TRBV4-1 and TRBJ2-6; 7 bases agree with TRBD1. The V gene end was trimmed by 3 bases and the J gene end by 1 base; junction bases not matched to a gene: 12. The CDR3 spans 19 residues. Germline-derived CDR1 and CDR2 are MGHRA and YSYEKL. CDR3 region: CASSHLDRATTSGANVLTF. The CDR3 coding sequence is TGCGCCAGCAGCCATCTCGACAGGGCCACGACATCTGGGGCCAACGTCCTGACTTTC.

The chain couples TRBV7-2 to TRBJ2-1; 9 bases fit TRBD2. Unmatched junction bases numbered 11, after V lost 5 bases and J lost 15 bases. The CDR3 consists of 13 residues. CDR1 is SGHTA, CDR2 FQGNSA, per germline. The CDR3 loop is CASSAWSREGVFF. In DNA form, the CDR3 reads TGTGCCAGCAGCGCCTGGTCGCGGGAGGGCGTGTTCTTC.

The chain recombines TRBV4-1 with TRBJ2-7; perhaps TRBD1 as D (5 bases). The V end lost 2 bases, the J end lost 3 bases, and 23 bases lay between the germline ends. Germline-derived CDR1 and CDR2 are MGHRA and YSYEKL. CDR3 size: 18 residues. CDR3 region: CASSQKKAPPGQGYEQYF. The CDR3 region has the DNA TGCGCCAGCAGCCAAAAGAAGGCCCCCCCCGGCCAGGGCTACGAGCAGTACTTC.

This clone was seen a single time. The genes are TRBV5-8 and TRBJ1-5, with 7 bases that match TRBD1. The germline V gene has CDR1 SGHTS and CDR2 YDEGEE. Trimming removed 1 base from V and 3 bases from J; junction bases left unmatched: 4. This CDR3 contains 15 residues. CDR3 region: CASSLLGTANQPQHF. The CDR3 DNA reads as TGTGCCAGCAGCTTGTTAGGGACAGCCAATCAGCCCCAGCATTTT.

This clone came up a few times. The J gene is TRBJ1-2, the V gene TRBV27, with 10 bases aligning to TRBD1. V lost 7 bases, J lost 7 bases, and 6 bases stayed unmatched. The CDR3 is 13 residues long. From germline, CDR1 is MNHEY and CDR2 SMNVEV (reference sequence). The CDR3 coding sequence is TGTGCCAGCACCGGGACAGGGGCCGCTGGCTACACCTTC. It is translated as CASTGTGAAGYTF.

V usage is TRBV7-9 and J usage is TRBJ1-1, with TRBD1 identical over 7 bases. Germline V lookup: CDR1 SEHNR, CDR2 FQNEAQ (reference sequence). Germline trimming cut 5 bases from V and 3 bases from J; bases unmatched to any gene: 9. The CDR3 runs to 15 residues. The CDR3 DNA reads as TGTGCCAGCAGCCCACGACAGGGAAGGGACACTGAAGCTTTCTTT. Amino acid sequence: CASSPRQGRDTEAFF. Full variable domain (remainder filled in from reference TRBV7-9 and TRBJ1-1): DTGVSQNPRHKITKRGQNVTFRCDPISEHNRLYWYRQTLGQGPEFLTYFQNEAQLEKSRLLSDRFSAERPKGSFSTLEIQRTEQGDSAMYLCASSPRQGRDTEAFFGQGTRLTVV.

The gene calls are TRBV20-1 and TRBJ2-1, with D unresolved. CDR3 length equals 11 residues. Germline assignment: CDR1 DFQATT and CDR2 SNEGSKA (reference sequence). Deletions cut 6 bases from V and 7 bases from J, with 10 bases between. The CDR3, as DNA: TGCAGTGCCGCCCCTTATAATGAGCAGTTCTTC. The encoded protein is CSAAPYNEQFF.

The rearrangement links TRBV13 to TRBJ2-7; D may be TRBD1 (6 bases). Per the germline V gene, CDR1 is PRHDT and CDR2 is FYEKMQ (reference sequence). This CDR3 is built from 15 residues. V shed 6 bases and J shed 0 bases, with 15 bases lying between them. DNA for the CDR3: TGTGCCAGCAGACTACAGGGTACATCCTCCTACGAGCAGTACTTC. This codes for CASRLQGTSSYEQYF.

The gene calls are TRBV7-3 and TRBJ2-5; D unresolved. The V end lost 2 bases, the J end lost 2 bases, and 6 bases lay between the germline ends. The CDR3 sequence is 13 residues long. Germline CDR1 is SGHTA and CDR2 is FQGTGA. For the CDR3, the DNA is TGTGCCAGCAGCTTACCAGAACAAGAGACCCAGTACTTC. Its protein product is CASSLPEQETQYF.

This chain connects TRBV10-3 to TRBJ2-7; 8 bases are shared with TRBD2. This CDR3 is built from 16 residues. Trimming cost V 2 bases and J 0 bases; bases outside gene matches: 6. CDR1 and CDR2 from the germline V gene are ENHRY and SYGVKD. Here the CDR3 reads CAISEGPAGASYEQYF. The CDR3 nucleotides are TGTGCCATCAGTGAGGGGCCAGCGGGGGCCTCCTACGAGCAGTACTTC.

This chain connects TRBV19 to TRBJ2-3; D gene unclear. The CDR3 covers 13 residues. The V end was cut by 1 base, the J end by 3 bases, with 5 bases between. Germline loops: CDR1 LNHDA, CDR2 SQIVND (reference sequence). As DNA, the CDR3 is TGTGCCAGTAGTATAGGGTTAACAGATACGCAGTATTTT. Amino acid sequence: CASSIGLTDTQYF.

The rearrangement uses TRBV29-1 and TRBJ2-3, with TRBD2 identical over 13 bases. V was clipped by 0 bases and J by 13 bases; unmatched bases: 10. This CDR3 spans 15 amino acids. The germline V gene encodes CDR1 SQVTM and CDR2 ANQGSEA. CDR3 sequence: CSVEEGTSGIREEYF. The CDR3 DNA reads as TGCAGCGTTGAAGAGGGGACTAGCGGGATTCGGGAAGAGTATTTT.

The CDR3 spells CASSSAEAVSYEQYF. CDR3 DNA sequence: TGTGCCAGCAGTTCCGCCGAAGCGGTATCCTACGAGCAGTACTTC. The V gene is TRBV27, the J gene TRBJ2-7, with a possible D match to TRBD2 (5 bases). The ends were cut back, 4 bases at V and 1 base at J, with 14 bases in the middle. CDR1 and CDR2 from the germline V gene are MNHEY and SMNVEV (reference sequence). The CDR3 runs 15 residues.